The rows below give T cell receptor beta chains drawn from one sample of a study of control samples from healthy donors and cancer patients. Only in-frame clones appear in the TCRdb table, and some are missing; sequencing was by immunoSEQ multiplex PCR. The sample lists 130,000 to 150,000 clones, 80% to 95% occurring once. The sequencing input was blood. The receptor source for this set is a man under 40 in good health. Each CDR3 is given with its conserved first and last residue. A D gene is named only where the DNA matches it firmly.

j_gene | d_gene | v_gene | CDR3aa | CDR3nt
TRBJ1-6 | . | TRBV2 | CASTSQGPLGSYNSPLHF | TGTGCCAGCACCTCCCAAGGGCCCCTCGGATCCTATAATTCACCCCTCCACTTT
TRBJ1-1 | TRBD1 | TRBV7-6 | CASSFMGQGAGDTEAFF | TGTGCCAGCAGCTTTATGGGACAGGGGGCCGGAGACACTGAAGCTTTCTTT
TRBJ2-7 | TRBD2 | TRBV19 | CASSIRGDEQYF | TGTGCCAGTAGTATTCGGGGGGACGAGCAGTACTTC
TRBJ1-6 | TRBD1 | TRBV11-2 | CASSIPGTGGNSPLHF | TGTGCCAGCAGCATTCCCGGGACAGGGGGCAATTCACCCCTCCACTTT
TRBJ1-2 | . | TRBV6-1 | CASSESWSNYGYTF | TGTGCCAGCAGTGAATCATGGTCTAACTATGGCTACACCTTC
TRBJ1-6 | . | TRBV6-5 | CASTAGAGNSPLHF | TGTGCCAGCACGGCGGGCGCCGGTAATTCACCCCTCCACTTT
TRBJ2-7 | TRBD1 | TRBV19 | CASRRTGGFSEQYF | TGTGCCAGTAGAAGGACAGGGGGCTTCTCCGAGCAGTACTTC
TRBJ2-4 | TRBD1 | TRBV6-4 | CASSGTGESTKNIQYF | TGTGCCAGCAGTGGAACAGGGGAGTCGACCAAAAACATTCAGTACTTC
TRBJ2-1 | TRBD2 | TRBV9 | CASSALAGKPNEQFF | TGTGCCAGCAGCGCACTAGCGGGGAAACCCAATGAGCAGTTCTTC
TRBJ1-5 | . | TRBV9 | CASSVDSYQPQHF | TGTGCCAGCAGCGTAGACAGTTATCAGCCCCAGCATTTT
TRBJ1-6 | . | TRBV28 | CASSLEGSPLHF | TGTGCCAGCAGTTTAGAGGGTTCACCCCTCCACTTT
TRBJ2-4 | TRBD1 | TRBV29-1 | CSVTGTGGLNIQYF | TGCAGCGTCACCGGGACAGGGGGCTTGAACATTCAGTACTTC
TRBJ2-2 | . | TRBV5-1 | CASSPMTTRGGELFF | TGCGCCAGCAGCCCAATGACGACCAGGGGCGGGGAGCTGTTTTTT
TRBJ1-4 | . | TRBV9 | CASSVGNRVGDEKLFF | TGTGCCAGCAGCGTAGGGAACAGGGTAGGGGATGAAAAACTGTTTTTT
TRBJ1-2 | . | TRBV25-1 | CASSEYGGAHGYTF | TGTGCCAGCAGTGAATATGGTGGGGCGCATGGCTACACCTTC